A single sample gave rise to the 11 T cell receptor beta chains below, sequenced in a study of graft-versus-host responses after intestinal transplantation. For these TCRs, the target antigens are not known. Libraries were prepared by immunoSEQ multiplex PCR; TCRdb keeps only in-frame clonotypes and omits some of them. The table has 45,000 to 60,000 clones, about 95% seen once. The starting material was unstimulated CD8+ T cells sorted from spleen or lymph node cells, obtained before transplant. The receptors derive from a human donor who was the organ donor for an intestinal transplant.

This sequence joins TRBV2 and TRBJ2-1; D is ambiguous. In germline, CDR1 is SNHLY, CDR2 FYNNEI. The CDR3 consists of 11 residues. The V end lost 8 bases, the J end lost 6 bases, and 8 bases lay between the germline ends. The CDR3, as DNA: TGTGCCAGCCCCTCGGGCAATGAGCAGTTCTTC. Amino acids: CASPSGNEQFF. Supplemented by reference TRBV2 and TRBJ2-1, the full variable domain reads EPEVTQTPSHQVTQMGQEVILRCVPISNHLYFYWYRQILGQKVEFLVSFYNNEISEKSEIFDDQFSVERPDGSNFTLKIRSTKLEDSAMYFCASPSGNEQFFGPGTRLTVL.

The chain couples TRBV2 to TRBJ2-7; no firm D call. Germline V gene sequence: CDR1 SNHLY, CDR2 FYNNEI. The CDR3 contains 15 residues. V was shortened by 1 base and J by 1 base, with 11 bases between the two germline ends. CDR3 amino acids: CASSEVAGSSYEQYF. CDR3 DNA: TGTGCCAGCAGTGAAGTGGCCGGTTCTTCCTACGAGCAGTACTTC.

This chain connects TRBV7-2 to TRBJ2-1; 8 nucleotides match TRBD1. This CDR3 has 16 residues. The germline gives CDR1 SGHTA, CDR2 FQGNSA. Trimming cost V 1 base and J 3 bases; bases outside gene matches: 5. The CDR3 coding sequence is TGTGCCAGCAGCTTAGTTTGGACAGGGAGCTACAATGAGCAGTTCTTC. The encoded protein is CASSLVWTGSYNEQFF.

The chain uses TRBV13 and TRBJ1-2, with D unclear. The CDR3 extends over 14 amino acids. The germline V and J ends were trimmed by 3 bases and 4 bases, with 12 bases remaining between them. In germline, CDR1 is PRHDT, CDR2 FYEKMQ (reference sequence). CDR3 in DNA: TGTGCCAGCAGCTTTGTTGGTTCCGGCTATGGCTACACCTTC. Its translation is CASSFVGSGYGYTF.

The DNA of the CDR3 is TGTGCCAGCAGCAGTGGGGACCAAGTGTTCAATGAGCAGTTCTTC. As protein: CASSSGDQVFNEQFF. The rearrangement uses TRBV27 and TRBJ2-1; the D call may be TRBD1 or TRBD2 (5 bases each). The length of the CDR3 is 15 residues. V lost 6 bases and J 6 bases, leaving 18 bases between the germline ends. Germline loops: CDR1 MNHEY, CDR2 SMNVEV (reference sequence).

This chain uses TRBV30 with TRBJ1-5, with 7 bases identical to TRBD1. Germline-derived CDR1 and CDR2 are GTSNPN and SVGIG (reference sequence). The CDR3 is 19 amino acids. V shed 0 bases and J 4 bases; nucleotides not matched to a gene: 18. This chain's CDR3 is CAWSVQSCKTGNVNQPQHF. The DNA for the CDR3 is TGTGCCTGGAGTGTACAATCTTGTAAGACAGGGAATGTGAATCAGCCCCAGCATTTT.

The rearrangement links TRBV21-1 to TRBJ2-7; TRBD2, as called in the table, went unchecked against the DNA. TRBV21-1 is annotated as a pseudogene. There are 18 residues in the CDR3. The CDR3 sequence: CASSKVGLAGKFSYEQYF. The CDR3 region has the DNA TGTGCCAGCAGCAAAGTCGGGCTAGCGGGGAAATTCTCCTACGAGCAGTACTTC.

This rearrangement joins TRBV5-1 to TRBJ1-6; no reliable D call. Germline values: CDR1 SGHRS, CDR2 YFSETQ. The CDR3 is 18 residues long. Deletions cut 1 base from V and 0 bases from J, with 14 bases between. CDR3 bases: TGCGCCAGCAGCTTGCAGGTTCAAGCGAGCTCCTATAATTCACCCCTCCACTTT. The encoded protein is CASSLQVQASSYNSPLHF.

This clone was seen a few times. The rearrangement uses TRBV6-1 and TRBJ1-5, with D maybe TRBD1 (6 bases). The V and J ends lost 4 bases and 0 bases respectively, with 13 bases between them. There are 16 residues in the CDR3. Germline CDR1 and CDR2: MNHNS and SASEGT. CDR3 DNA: TGTGCCAGCAGTGCGGGATACAGGGCTAGCAATCAGCCCCAGCATTTT. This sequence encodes CASSAGYRASNQPQHF.

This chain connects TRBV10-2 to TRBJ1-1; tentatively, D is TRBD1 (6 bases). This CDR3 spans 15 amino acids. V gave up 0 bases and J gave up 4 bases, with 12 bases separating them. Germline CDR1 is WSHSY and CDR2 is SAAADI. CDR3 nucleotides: TGCGCCAGCAGTGAGTCGGCAGGGGTGGCCACTGAAGCTTTCTTT. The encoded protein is CASSESAGVATEAFF.

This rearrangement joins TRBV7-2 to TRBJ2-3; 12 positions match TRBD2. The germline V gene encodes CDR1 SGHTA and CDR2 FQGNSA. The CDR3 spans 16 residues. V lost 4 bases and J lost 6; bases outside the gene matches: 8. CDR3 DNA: TGTGCCAGCAGCTCGCTAGCGGGGGGGGGATACGATACGCAGTATTTT. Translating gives CASSSLAGGGYDTQYF.